The present TCR beta chain was sequenced within a study of graft-versus-host responses after intestinal transplantation. Details on this clone: Its antigen is unidentified.

The CDR3 has 15 amino acids. The trim removed 6 bases at V and 2 bases at J, leaving 4 bases unmatched. Germline lookup yields CDR1 LGHNT and CDR2 FRNRAP. Some clones are missing from TCRdb's copy, which holds only in-frame ones; the method was immunoSEQ multiplex PCR. The sample holds 45,000 to 50,000 clones, 80% to 95% seen once. The sequenced sample was unstimulated CD4+ T cells sorted from spleen or lymph node cells, obtained before transplant. The TCR originated in a human donor who was the organ donor for an intestinal transplant. The genes are TRBV12-5 and TRBJ2-1; 10 positions agree with TRBD2. The CDR3 coding sequence is TGTGCTAGTGGCCTTACTAGCGGGACCTACAATGAGCAGTTCTTC. Translating it yields CASGLTSGTYNEQFF.